This T cell receptor beta chain appears in the sequencing data of a study of control samples from healthy donors and cancer patients (dated by TCRdb to about 2020). On this clone: It lacks a known antigen. Base qualities are not recorded, but no much larger clone differs from it by a single base.

Receptor libraries were prepared by the immunoSEQ multiplex PCR assay. Not all clones reach the TCRdb copy of this immuneACCESS table, which keeps in-frame sequences only. Checked studies attribute under half of the gap to unresolved V genes and leave the rest unexplained. In this sample the table shows about 140,000 clones, about 89% of which occur a single time. The ten top clones hold over 4.5% of the sample. This TCR derives from a man aged 25 to 45 in good health. Sequencing was carried out using blood.

The CDR3 amino acid sequence is: CASSQSGDREETQYF. The sequenced DNA: TGTGCCAGCAGCCAATCGGGGGACAGGGAGGAGACCCAGTACTTC. The chain joins TRBV3-1 (or the pseudogene TRBV3-2) to TRBJ2-5; 9 nucleotides in the junction match TRBD1. The junction shows trimming of 2 bases on V and 5 bases on J, and the gene matches do not reach 6 bases of it. Reading from cysteine to phenylalanine, the CDR3 counts 15 amino acids. The CDR3 DNA has 45 bases and is translated from base 1. The germline V gene (reference sequence) yields LGHDT for CDR1 and YNNKEL for CDR2.